This entry lists 11 T cell receptor beta chains sequenced from one sample in a study of blood T cells in healthy people across ages. PCR was performed a second time for about 7 to 11 cycles using a sample-barcoded 5' primer and a J-beta primer mix. Using its own MiXCR run on the 5' RACE reads, TCRdb lists one record per CDR3 protein. This sample carries some 760,000 distinct CDR3 sequences, roughly 25% of them seen once, and the ten largest clones take 3% to 4.5%. The same specimen was also included in a second study, on T cells of mothers and their children.

The material sequenced was blood. These receptors all stem from a boy younger than 18 in good health.

This clonotype came up a few times. The chain recombines TRBV5-1 with TRBJ2-7, with 10 positions matching TRBD2. Germline values: CDR1 SGHRS, CDR2 YFSETQ. The CDR3 is 17 amino acids. The ends lost 2 bases at V and 2 bases at J; junction bases unmatched: 10. The CDR3 sequence: CASSFSASGSPAYEQYF. As DNA, the CDR3 is TGCGCCAGCAGCTTTTCGGCTAGCGGGAGCCCCGCCTACGAGCAGTACTTC.

The CDR3 nucleotides read TGTGCCAGCAGCTTATCAGGGATTGCGTATGGCTACACCTTC. Its translation: CASSLSGIAYGYTF. The J gene is TRBJ1-2, the V gene TRBV7-9, with D tentatively TRBD1 (5 bases). CDR1 is SEHNR and CDR2 is FQNEAQ in the germline V gene (reference sequence). The CDR3 loop spans 14 amino acids. The germline V and J ends were trimmed by 2 bases and 5 bases, with 12 bases remaining between them.

This clonotype occurred a few times. The chain uses TRBV7-3 and TRBJ2-3; the D gene is possibly TRBD2 (6 bases). Germline CDR1 and CDR2: SGHTA and FQGTGA. Trimming left V 5 bases short and J 1 base short, with 13 bases between. This CDR3 has 15 residues. CDR3 region: CASSPYGGGTDTQYF. In DNA, the CDR3 is TGTGCCAGCAGCCCCTATGGAGGGGGCACAGATACGCAGTATTTT.

The chain has TRBV9 and TRBJ2-5; 10 nucleotides line up with TRBD1. Germline V lookup: CDR1 SGDLS, CDR2 YYNGEE. The CDR3 extends over 16 amino acids. The J segment lost 6 bases and the V segment lost 0 bases, leaving 8 bases of the junction unmatched. CDR3 sequence reads: CASSVGGTGVDQTQYF. The CDR3 bases are TGTGCCAGCAGCGTAGGCGGGACAGGGGTCGATCAGACCCAGTACTTC.

This chain joins TRBV5-6 and TRBJ1-2; perhaps TRBD1 as D (6 bases). Germline V gives CDR1 SGHDT, CDR2 YYEEEE. Trimming cost V 1 base and J 4 bases, with 17 bases left between them. This CDR3 spans 16 amino acids. CDR3 in amino acids: CASSLWGRGGVYGYTF. CDR3 in DNA: TGTGCCAGCAGCTTGTGGGGCCGGGGGGGCGTCTATGGCTACACCTTC.

The rearrangement uses TRBV12-3 or TRBV12-4 and TRBJ2-3; 7 positions match TRBD1. V shed 6 bases, J shed 8 bases, and the junction held 11 bases outside the gene matches. CDR3 size: 14 residues. CDR3 DNA sequence: TGTGCCAGCAGGACCGACGACAGGGAAAGTACGCAGTATTTT. Translation: CASRTDDRESTQYF.

There are a few counts of this clonotype. The J gene is TRBJ1-4, the V gene TRBV7-8; D is uncertain. V gave up 2 bases and J gave up 0 bases, with 7 bases separating them. Germline CDR1 reads SGHVS; CDR2 reads FQNEAQ. This CDR3 has 15 residues. CDR3 protein: CASSLLPSTNEKLFF. The CDR3 DNA reads TGTGCCAGCAGCTTACTGCCCTCAACTAATGAAAAACTGTTTTTT.

The chain joins TRBV11-2 to TRBJ2-2; 15 bases line up with TRBD2. Trimming cost V 5 bases and J 7 bases; bases outside gene matches: 8. The CDR3 loop spans 17 amino acids. CDR1 SGHAT and CDR2 FQNNGV come from the germline V gene. CDR3 in amino acids: CASSAGLAGGPGGELFF. The CDR3 nucleotides are TGTGCCAGCAGCGCCGGACTAGCGGGAGGGCCTGGCGGGGAGCTGTTTTTT.

This clonotype showed up many times. The rearrangement joins TRBV5-5 to TRBJ2-5, with TRBD2 matching over 11 bases. Germline values: CDR1 SGHKS, CDR2 YYEKEE (reference sequence). This CDR3 is 17 amino acids long. V shed 4 bases and J 5 bases; nucleotides not matched to a gene: 13. The CDR3 sequence is CASSGIAGGRQGETQYF. The CDR3 DNA reads as TGTGCCAGCAGCGGAATAGCGGGGGGGCGGCAGGGTGAGACCCAGTACTTC.

In its sample, this clonotype was seen a few times. DNA of the CDR3: TGCAGTGCTAGAGGCACTCCGGGACAGATGTACGAGCAGTACTTC. This sequence encodes CSARGTPGQMYEQYF. The V gene is TRBV20-1, the J gene TRBJ2-7; 7 bases line up with TRBD1. Germline V gives CDR1 DFQATT, CDR2 SNEGSKA (reference sequence). J gave up 4 bases and V 1 base, and 10 bases lay outside the gene matches. This CDR3 is built from 15 residues.

This clonotype was picked up a small number of times. The chain joins TRBV12-3 or TRBV12-4 to TRBJ2-5, with D perhaps matching TRBD1 (6 bases). Trimming removed 2 bases at V and 2 bases at J, with 15 bases between. CDR3 size: 16 residues. The CDR3 sequence: CASSLMGTLSQETQYF. The CDR3 DNA is TGTGCCAGCAGTTTAATGGGGACACTGAGTCAAGAGACCCAGTACTTC.